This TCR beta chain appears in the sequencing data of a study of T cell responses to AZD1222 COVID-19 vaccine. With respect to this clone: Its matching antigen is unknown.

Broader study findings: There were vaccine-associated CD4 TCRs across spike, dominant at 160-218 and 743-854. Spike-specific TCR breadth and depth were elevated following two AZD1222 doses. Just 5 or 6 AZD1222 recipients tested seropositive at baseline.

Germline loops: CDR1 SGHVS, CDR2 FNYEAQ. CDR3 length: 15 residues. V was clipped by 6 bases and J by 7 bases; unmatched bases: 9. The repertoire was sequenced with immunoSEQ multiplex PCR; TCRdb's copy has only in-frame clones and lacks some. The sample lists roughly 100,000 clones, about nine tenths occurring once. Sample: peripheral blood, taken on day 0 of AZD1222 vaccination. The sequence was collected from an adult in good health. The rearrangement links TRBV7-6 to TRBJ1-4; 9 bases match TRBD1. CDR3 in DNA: TGTGCCAGCAGTCCCGAGGGACAGGGAGGTGAAAAACTGTTTTTT. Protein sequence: CASSPEGQGGEKLFF.